These 26 T cell receptor beta chains share one sample of origin, sequenced in a study of human T cells and chemical hapten exposure. This sample's time point: patch test 1, 2 weeks after DPC sensitization. The treatment: therapeutic diphenylcyclopropenone sensitization with weekly scalp DPC. TCRdb called the RACE reads again in MiXCR, with one record for every CDR3 protein. This table holds around 380,000 distinct CDR3 sequences, around 4.8% found once. This specimen consisted of whole blood, obtained in connection with sensitization to the hapten diphenylcyclopropenone (DPC). These receptors were taken from a woman in her forties or fifties with alopecia areata. Some clones in this sample may be carry-over from other donors' samples.

On this clonotype itself: A read error may be the cause here, since a much bigger clone is one base away. J is TRBJ1-3 and V is TRBV4-2; perhaps TRBD1 as D (5 bases). The CDR3 is made up of 17 amino acids. Trimming cost V 1 base and J 4 bases, with 17 bases left between them. Germline loops: CDR1 LGHNA, CDR2 YNFKEQ. Written as DNA, the CDR3 is TGTGCCAGCAGCCAAGGTTTAAACCCAGGGCCAGGAAACACCATATATTTT. As protein: CASSQGLNPGPGNTIYF.

A few counts support this clonotype. The chain couples TRBV29-1 to TRBJ1-1, with D perhaps matching TRBD1 (6 bases). Trimming cost V 3 bases and J 10 bases, with 15 bases left between them. In germline, CDR1 is SQVTM, CDR2 ANQGSEA. The CDR3 length is 12 residues. The CDR3 here is CSVEEGQLGAFF. The CDR3 coding sequence is TGCAGCGTTGAGGAAGGACAGCTCGGAGCTTTCTTT.

The rearrangement uses TRBV4-3 and TRBJ2-7; a weak D match, TRBD1 (6 bases). This CDR3 is built from 14 residues. Germline values: CDR1 LGHNA, CDR2 YSLEER. Deletions cut 0 bases from V and 3 bases from J, with 9 bases between. The CDR3 region is CASSQDARGYEQYF. The CDR3 region has the DNA TGCGCCAGCAGCCAAGATGCCAGGGGCTACGAGCAGTACTTC.

This clonotype showed up just a few times. The rearrangement uses TRBV4-3 and TRBJ1-2; D is undetermined. From germline, CDR1 is LGHNA and CDR2 YSLEER. The CDR3 has 16 amino acids. With 0 bases removed from V and 5 bases from J, the gap between germline ends came to 16 bases. The DNA of the CDR3 is TGCGCCAGCAGCCAAGATCTCGGCGGCAGCCCGTATGGCTACACCTTC. It encodes CASSQDLGGSPYGYTF.

The chain couples TRBV29-1 to TRBJ1-4; D call uncertain. The CDR3 has 10 amino acids. Germline V lookup: CDR1 SQVTM, CDR2 ANQGSEA. V gave up 1 base and J gave up 7 bases, with 1 base separating them. For the CDR3, the DNA is TGCAGCGTTGAAGGTGAAAAACTGTTTTTT. Protein: CSVEGEKLFF.

This clonotype was recorded at least ten times. The chain carries TRBV4-1 and TRBJ2-5, with D perhaps matching TRBD1 or TRBD2 (7 bases each). The V gene lost 5 bases and the J gene lost 5 bases, with 15 bases spanning the gap. This CDR3 contains 14 residues. The germline V gene has CDR1 MGHRA and CDR2 YSYEKL. CDR3 amino acids: CASSSRQGGETQYF. The CDR3 nucleotides read TGCGCCAGCAGCAGTCGACAGGGAGGGGAGACCCAGTACTTC.

This chain's CDR3 is CASSFPRGSTEAFF. In DNA, the CDR3 is TGTGCCAGCAGTTTCCCCAGGGGATCCACTGAAGCTTTCTTT. V usage is TRBV6-1 and J usage is TRBJ1-1; TRBD1 might be the D (6 bases). V was shortened by 5 bases and J by 4 bases, with 14 bases between the two germline ends. CDR1 and CDR2 (germline): MNHNS, SASEGT. This CDR3 is built from 14 residues.

Points on this clonotype: This clone may be a read error of a much larger clone one base away. The V and J genes are TRBV7-2 and TRBJ1-1, with D tentatively TRBD1 (5 bases). The CDR3 contains 14 residues. Germline V gives CDR1 SGHTA, CDR2 FQGNSA. The CDR3 bases are TGTGCCAGCAGCTTAGGCGGGACGGGAACTGAAGCTTCCTTT. Translated: CASSLGGTGTEASF.

This clonotype came up a few times. The chain joins TRBV5-1 to TRBJ2-5, with 10 bases that match TRBD2. The V and J ends lost 7 bases and 1 base, in that order; junction bases with no gene match: 7. The CDR3 is 15 residues long. Germline CDR1 and CDR2: SGHRS and YFSETQ. CDR3 sequence reads: CASCETSGIQETQYF. The CDR3 coding sequence is TGCGCCAGCTGCGAAACTAGCGGGATCCAAGAGACCCAGTACTTC.

This clonotype was counted at least ten times. This chain links TRBV7-6 with TRBJ2-7; no firm D call. Trimming shortened V by 1 base and J by 3 bases, and 13 bases separated the two germline ends. There are 15 residues in the CDR3. CDR1 is SGHVS and CDR2 is FNYEAQ in the germline V gene. CDR3 in amino acids: CASSLDPGAGYEQYF. The CDR3 bases are TGTGCCAGCAGCTTAGACCCCGGAGCAGGCTACGAGCAGTACTTC.

This clonotype showed up many times. The chain couples TRBV2 to TRBJ1-2, with D unclear. V lost 6 bases to trimming and J lost 4 bases, with 15 bases between them. This CDR3 region has 14 residues. Per germline, CDR1 SNHLY and CDR2 FYNNEI. The CDR3 nucleotides read TGTGCCAGCAGCGCCGGAGGCAGCCTCTATGGCTACACCTTC. It translates to CASSAGGSLYGYTF.

The V and J genes are TRBV7-6 and TRBJ1-4, with D possibly matching TRBD1 (5 bases). Germline assignment: CDR1 SGHVS and CDR2 FNYEAQ. The CDR3 covers 15 residues. The V gene lost 5 bases and the J gene lost 8 bases, with 18 bases spanning the gap. DNA of the CDR3: TGTGCCAGCAGCCTCTCCCAGGGTTCAGGAGAAAAACTGTTTTTT. Its protein is CASSLSQGSGEKLFF. Full variable domain (rest looked up from reference TRBV7-6 and TRBJ1-4): GAGVSQSPRYKVTKRGQDVALRCDPISGHVSLYWYRQALGQGPEFLTYFNYEAQQDKSGLPNDRFSAERPEGSISTLTIQRTEQRDSAMYRCASSLSQGSGEKLFFGSGTQLSVL.

This clonotype was counted a few times. The rearrangement uses TRBV29-1 and TRBJ1-2; D ambiguous. Germline assignment: CDR1 SQVTM and CDR2 ANQGSEA. The CDR3 is 11 amino acids. Trimming left V 4 bases short and J 2 bases short, with 5 bases between. CDR3 region: CSVVTNYGYTF. The CDR3 DNA reads TGCAGCGTTGTAACGAACTATGGCTACACCTTC.

This clonotype has at least ten counts. The CDR3 sequence: CASRGRTGVMNTEAFF. CDR3 bases: TGTGCCAGCAGGGGTCGGACAGGGGTTATGAACACTGAAGCTTTCTTT. The chain recombines TRBV12-3 or TRBV12-4 with TRBJ1-1; 9 bases fit TRBD1. V lost 6 bases, J lost 0 bases, and 8 bases stayed unmatched. The CDR3 extends over 16 amino acids.

This clonotype has just a few counts. The J gene is TRBJ1-6, the V gene TRBV5-1; D is ambiguous. The V gene lost 0 bases and the J gene lost 5 bases, with 18 bases spanning the gap. The CDR3 consists of 18 residues. Germline CDR1 SGHRS, CDR2 YFSETQ. The CDR3 DNA reads TGCGCCAGCAGCTTGGGGGGAGGCGCGAACTCGAATAATTCACCCCTCCACTTT. This sequence encodes CASSLGGGANSNNSPLHF.

This clonotype was found many times. The rearrangement uses TRBV5-1 and TRBJ1-3; D may be TRBD1 (5 bases). V was clipped by 2 bases and J by 2 bases, with 8 bases between them. The CDR3 loop spans 14 amino acids. CDR1 SGHRS and CDR2 YFSETQ come from the germline V gene. The CDR3 DNA is TGCGCCAGCAGCTTAAAAGGGGCTGGAAACACCATATATTTT. Translating it yields CASSLKGAGNTIYF.

This clonotype has a count of ten or more. The gene calls are TRBV18 and TRBJ2-1; the D gene is possibly TRBD1 (6 bases). The V and J ends lost 4 bases and 8 bases respectively, with 12 bases between them. The CDR3 consists of 13 residues. CDR1 is KGHSH, CDR2 LQKENI, per germline. The DNA for the CDR3 is TGTGCCAGCTCACTAGGACAGAGCTATGAGCAGTTCTTC. Residues: CASSLGQSYEQFF.

This clonotype was seen a few times. V is TRBV6-5 and J is TRBJ2-4; D may match TRBD1 or TRBD2 (5 bases each). CDR1 is MNHEY and CDR2 is SVGAGI in the germline V gene. V lost 0 bases, J lost 0 bases, and 6 bases lay in between. The CDR3 spans 15 residues. CDR3: CASSYSGTAKNIQYF. The CDR3 coding sequence is TGTGCCAGCAGTTACTCCGGGACAGCCAAAAACATTCAGTACTTC.

This clonotype was seen more than once but under ten times. This chain links TRBV29-1 with TRBJ2-7; D is undetermined. V lost 2 bases and J 4 bases, leaving 6 bases between the germline ends. The CDR3 has 11 amino acids. Germline-derived CDR1 and CDR2 are SQVTM and ANQGSEA. The CDR3 is CSVETDYEQYF. CDR3 sequence (DNA): TGCAGCGTTGAAACCGATTACGAGCAGTACTTC.

This clonotype was recorded at least ten times. J is TRBJ2-1 and V is TRBV6-2 or TRBV6-3; 12 positions match TRBD2. The J segment lost 2 bases and the V segment lost 2 bases, leaving 4 bases of the junction unmatched. Germline V CDR1 and CDR2: MNHEY, SVGEGT. There are 17 residues in the CDR3. CDR3 sequence reads: CASSYETSGSPYNEQFF. For the CDR3, the DNA is TGTGCCAGCAGTTACGAGACTAGCGGGAGTCCCTACAATGAGCAGTTCTTC.

The genes are TRBV24-1 and TRBJ2-1; 9 bases map to TRBD2. Germline lookup yields CDR1 KGHDR and CDR2 SFDVKD. There are 14 residues in the CDR3. Unmatched junction bases numbered 7, after V lost 6 bases and J lost 8 bases. The CDR3 protein is CATSQAGGTDEQFF. CDR3 in DNA: TGTGCCACCAGTCAAGCGGGAGGCACCGATGAGCAGTTCTTC.

This clonotype occurred many times. The chain has TRBV29-1 and TRBJ1-2; perhaps TRBD1 as D (5 bases). V was pared by 7 bases and J by 8 bases, with 14 bases between. Germline V lookup: CDR1 SQVTM, CDR2 ANQGSEA. The CDR3 sequence is 11 residues long. CDR3: CSDDGAAGYTF. The DNA for the CDR3 is TGCAGCGACGATGGGGCGGCCGGCTACACCTTC.

J is TRBJ2-3 and V is TRBV7-2; D remains unclear. CDR1 and CDR2 (germline): SGHTA, FQGNSA. The CDR3 is made up of 14 amino acids. Trimming removed 5 bases at V and 6 bases at J, with 15 bases between. This CDR3 is CASSPLGRGDTQYF. The CDR3 DNA sequence: TGTGCCAGCAGCCCTCTGGGCCGTGGCGATACGCAGTATTTT.

This clonotype was picked up many times. The V call is TRBV29-1, the J call TRBJ2-7; no clear D gene. V shed 3 bases and J shed 4 bases, with 10 bases lying between them. The CDR3 covers 12 residues. Germline values: CDR1 SQVTM, CDR2 ANQGSEA. CDR3 loop: CSVEGSLYEQYF. CDR3 in DNA: TGCAGCGTTGAGGGAAGCCTGTACGAGCAGTACTTC.

This clonotype was observed a single time. This chain links TRBV20-1 with TRBJ2-7; TRBD2 matches 11 bases. V lost 3 bases to trimming and J lost 6 bases; unmatched junction nucleotides: 10. This CDR3 comprises 15 residues. From germline, CDR1 is DFQATT and CDR2 SNEGSKA (reference sequence). CDR3 residues: CSASNSGGAPLEQYF. Written as DNA, the CDR3 is TGCAGTGCTAGCAATAGCGGGGGGGCTCCCCTCGAGCAGTACTTC.

The rearrangement joins TRBV29-1 to TRBJ2-3; 8 positions match TRBD1. The CDR3 loop spans 14 amino acids. Germline lookup yields CDR1 SQVTM and CDR2 ANQGSEA. V was pared by 7 bases and J by 6 bases, with 12 bases of the junction left unmatched. CDR3 DNA sequence: TGCAGCGCCTACCCCGAGACAGGGGAGGATACGCAGTATTTT. This gives the protein CSAYPETGEDTQYF.